Reported below is one T cell receptor (beta chain). Sequenced by immunoSEQ multiplex PCR; TCRdb stores in-frame clones only, minus some. In the table there are 40,000 to 55,000 clones, roughly 90% of which are singletons. The data were taken from a study of T cell changes during pregnancy in multiple sclerosis. The receptor was isolated from a female donor with multiple sclerosis, enrolled in a pregnancy study. Specimen: CD4+ T cells from peripheral blood mononuclear cells, collected in the third trimester of pregnancy.

This CDR3 reads CASSLENPQRQFF. CDR3 nucleotides: TGTGCCAGCAGCTTAGAAAACCCGCAGCGGCAGTTCTTC. The V and J genes are TRBV7-2 and TRBJ2-1, with D unclear. The CDR3 is 13 residues long. The V and J ends lost 1 base and 12 bases respectively, with 13 bases between them. Germline loops: CDR1 SGHTA, CDR2 FQGNSA. Full variable domain (rest looked up from reference TRBV7-2 and TRBJ2-1): GAGVSQSPSNKVTEKGKDVELRCDPISGHTALYWYRQSLGQGLEFLIYFQGNSAPDKSGLPSDRFSAERTGGSVSTLTIQRTQQEDSAVYLCASSLENPQRQFFGPGTRLTVL.